This TCR beta chain was sequenced for a study of immune evolution from preneoplasia to lung adenocarcinoma. Between the mid-2010s and the late 2010s, patients underwent resection in Japan or China. Macro-dissection enriched premalignant or tumor cells before nucleic acid extraction. The germline CDR1 and CDR2 sequences are SNHLY and FYNNEI. The CDR3 has 13 residues. Trimming removed 8 bases from V and 7 bases from J, with 14 bases in between. As to this clone: Its antigen remains unknown.

TCRdb's table, derived via immunoSEQ multiplex PCR, lists solely in-frame clones and lacks some. This table has about 41,000 clones, 70% to 80% appearing once. Study-wide results and caveats: Clonality was highest in normal lung, lower in later-stage lesions apparently. Normal lung had the highest top T cell clone frequencies.

This chain joins TRBV2 and TRBJ1-4; weak D call: TRBD1 (5 bases). The sequenced sample consisted of FFPE invasive lung adenocarcinoma tissue. The TCR sequence derives from a person aged 55 to 75 with lung adenocarcinoma. The CDR3 here is CASLRDGGEKLFF. CDR3 bases: TGTGCCAGCCTCAGGGACGGCGGTGAAAAACTGTTTTTT.